The rows below give T cell receptor beta chains drawn from one sample of a study of blood T cell repertoires in COVID-19. Generated by immunoSEQ multiplex PCR, the TCRdb table keeps only in-frame clones and is missing some. Among some 210,000 clones listed, approximately 88% were seen once. The material sequenced was PBMCs or T cells enriched from blood (not recorded which). The receptors come from a man aged 18 to 35 with acute COVID-19. CDR3s include the opening cysteine and the closing phenylalanine or tryptophan. Fields, in order: CDR3 protein, CDR3 DNA, clone size, J gene, D gene, V gene. The D gene is left open where the match is weak. The size field is filled for only some rows; it gives once, few, many or a size class.

cdr3_aa: CSVEDRLYEQYF
cdr3_nt: TGCAGCGTTGAAGACAGGCTCTACGAGCAGTACTTC
clone_size: -
j_call: TRBJ2-7
d_call: -
v_call: TRBV29-1

cdr3_aa: CASSGTDNQPQHF
cdr3_nt: TGTGCCAGTAGTGGGACAGATAATCAGCCCCAGCATTTT
clone_size: -
j_call: TRBJ1-5
d_call: TRBD1
v_call: TRBV19

cdr3_aa: CASSSWDSHDQPQHF
cdr3_nt: TGTGCCAGTAGTTCCTGGGACAGTCACGATCAGCCCCAGCATTTT
clone_size: -
j_call: TRBJ1-5
d_call: TRBD1
v_call: TRBV19

cdr3_aa: CASSLTSGSSQETQYF
cdr3_nt: TGTGCCAGCAGTTTAACTAGCGGGAGCTCGCAAGAGACCCAGTACTTC
clone_size: -
j_call: TRBJ2-5
d_call: TRBD2
v_call: TRBV27

cdr3_aa: CASSLSTSGSWHNEQFF
cdr3_nt: TGTGCCAGCAGTCTCTCGACTAGCGGGAGTTGGCATAATGAGCAGTTCTTC
clone_size: -
j_call: TRBJ2-1
d_call: TRBD2
v_call: TRBV27

cdr3_aa: CASSLALANTGELFF
cdr3_nt: TGCGCCAGCAGCTTGGCCTTGGCAAACACCGGGGAGCTGTTTTTT
clone_size: -
j_call: TRBJ2-2
d_call: -
v_call: TRBV5-1

cdr3_aa: CASSQEVRLNNEQFF
cdr3_nt: TGTGCCAGCAGCCAAGAGGTCAGGCTTAACAATGAGCAGTTCTTC
clone_size: -
j_call: TRBJ2-1
d_call: -
v_call: TRBV3-1/TRBV3-2

cdr3_aa: CASRGQLNTEAFF
cdr3_nt: TGTGCCAGCAGGGGACAGTTGAACACTGAAGCTTTCTTT
clone_size: -
j_call: TRBJ1-1
d_call: TRBD1
v_call: TRBV28

cdr3_aa: CASSHGYEQYF
cdr3_nt: TGTGCCAGCAGCCACGGCTACGAGCAGTACTTC
clone_size: -
j_call: TRBJ2-7
d_call: -
v_call: TRBV14

cdr3_aa: CASSQGAGLDGNEQFF
cdr3_nt: TGTGCCAGCAGCCAAGGAGCGGGACTGGATGGCAATGAGCAGTTCTTC
clone_size: -
j_call: TRBJ2-1
d_call: TRBD2
v_call: TRBV4-2

cdr3_aa: CASSTGGNYGYTF
cdr3_nt: TGTGCCAGCTCTACAGGGGGCAACTATGGCTACACCTTC
clone_size: -
j_call: TRBJ1-2
d_call: TRBD1
v_call: TRBV12-3/TRBV12-4

cdr3_aa: CASSFTYEQYF
cdr3_nt: TGTGCCAGCAGCTTTACCTACGAGCAGTACTTC
clone_size: -
j_call: TRBJ2-7
d_call: -
v_call: TRBV7-9

cdr3_aa: CASGLYPGQGARYNEQFF
cdr3_nt: TGTGCTAGTGGTTTGTACCCCGGACAGGGGGCTAGGTACAATGAGCAGTTCTTC
clone_size: -
j_call: TRBJ2-1
d_call: TRBD1
v_call: TRBV12-5

cdr3_aa: CASSLNPGTGANVLTF
cdr3_nt: TGTGCCAGCAGCTTGAATCCCGGGACTGGGGCCAACGTCCTGACTTTC
clone_size: -
j_call: TRBJ2-6
d_call: -
v_call: TRBV5-6

cdr3_aa: CASSLANAGGAGEQYF
cdr3_nt: TGTGCCAGCAGCTTGGCCAATGCAGGGGGCGCGGGTGAGCAGTACTTC
clone_size: -
j_call: TRBJ2-7
d_call: TRBD1
v_call: TRBV5-4

cdr3_aa: CASSKKLGLAGGRQETQYF
cdr3_nt: TGTGCCAGCAGCAAGAAACTGGGACTAGCGGGAGGGAGGCAAGAGACCCAGTACTTC
clone_size: once
j_call: TRBJ2-5
d_call: TRBD2
v_call: TRBV7-2

cdr3_aa: CASRRFGEKLFF
cdr3_nt: TGTGCCAGCAGGAGGTTTGGGGAAAAACTGTTTTTT
clone_size: -
j_call: TRBJ1-4
d_call: -
v_call: TRBV28

cdr3_aa: CASATGVLYNEQFF
cdr3_nt: TGTGCCAGCGCGACAGGGGTTCTCTACAATGAGCAGTTCTTC
clone_size: -
j_call: TRBJ2-1
d_call: TRBD1
v_call: TRBV2

cdr3_aa: CASSLFGGRRTGELFF
cdr3_nt: TGTGCCAGCAGTTTATTCGGGGGGCGCAGGACCGGGGAGCTGTTTTTT
clone_size: -
j_call: TRBJ2-2
d_call: -
v_call: TRBV28

cdr3_aa: CASSSDTIGETQYF
cdr3_nt: TGTGCCAGCAGCTCGGACACTATCGGAGAGACCCAGTACTTC
clone_size: -
j_call: TRBJ2-5
d_call: -
v_call: TRBV6-5

cdr3_aa: CASSRNRQGYTF
cdr3_nt: TGTGCCAGCAGCAGAAACAGGCAGGGCTACACCTTC
clone_size: -
j_call: TRBJ1-2
d_call: -
v_call: TRBV5-6

cdr3_aa: CASRGLGLRKDEQFF
cdr3_nt: TGTGCCAGCAGGGGTTTGGGACTGAGGAAGGATGAGCAGTTCTTC
clone_size: -
j_call: TRBJ2-1
d_call: -
v_call: TRBV6-5

cdr3_aa: CASSLGAQKAKNIQYF
cdr3_nt: TGTGCCAGCAGCTTAGGGGCCCAGAAAGCCAAAAACATTCAGTACTTC
clone_size: -
j_call: TRBJ2-4
d_call: -
v_call: TRBV7-8

cdr3_aa: CASSQDPQGNEKLFF
cdr3_nt: TGCGCCAGCAGCCAAGATCCACAGGGTAATGAAAAACTGTTTTTT
clone_size: -
j_call: TRBJ1-4
d_call: -
v_call: TRBV4-3

cdr3_aa: CASSPQGGSSEQYF
cdr3_nt: TGTGCCAGCAGCCCACAGGGGGGAAGCTCCGAGCAGTACTTC
clone_size: -
j_call: TRBJ2-7
d_call: TRBD1
v_call: TRBV5-4

cdr3_aa: CASTGPGGDQETQYF
cdr3_nt: TGTGCCAGCACAGGCCCAGGGGGCGACCAAGAGACCCAGTACTTC
clone_size: -
j_call: TRBJ2-5
d_call: TRBD1
v_call: TRBV5-4

cdr3_aa: CASSFNRDRGQNEQYF
cdr3_nt: TGTGCCAGCAGTTTCAACCGGGACAGGGGGCAGAACGAGCAGTACTTC
clone_size: -
j_call: TRBJ2-7
d_call: TRBD1
v_call: TRBV6-2/TRBV6-3

cdr3_aa: CASSISMGGSRNEQFF
cdr3_nt: TGTGCCAGTAGTATATCTATGGGCGGGAGTCGGAATGAGCAGTTCTTC
clone_size: -
j_call: TRBJ2-1
d_call: TRBD2
v_call: TRBV9

cdr3_aa: CASSPVGGPNTGELFF
cdr3_nt: TGTGCCAGCAGCCCGGTCGGCGGGCCCAACACCGGGGAGCTGTTTTTT
clone_size: -
j_call: TRBJ2-2
d_call: -
v_call: TRBV7-9

cdr3_aa: CASSLLSNEKLFF
cdr3_nt: TGCGCCAGCAGCTTGTTATCTAATGAAAAACTGTTTTTT
clone_size: -
j_call: TRBJ1-4
d_call: -
v_call: TRBV5-1

cdr3_aa: CASSGPPGHPWETQYF
cdr3_nt: TGTGCCAGCAGCGGCCCCCCGGGACATCCCTGGGAGACCCAGTACTTC
clone_size: once
j_call: TRBJ2-5
d_call: -
v_call: TRBV7-9

cdr3_aa: CASSASGDYNEQFF
cdr3_nt: TGTGCCAGCAGTGCTAGCGGGGATTACAATGAGCAGTTCTTC
clone_size: -
j_call: TRBJ2-1
d_call: TRBD2
v_call: TRBV2

cdr3_aa: CASSAQGALAFF
cdr3_nt: TGTGCCAGCAGTGCCCAGGGGGCTCTGGCTTTCTTT
clone_size: -
j_call: TRBJ1-1
d_call: TRBD1
v_call: TRBV28

cdr3_aa: CASSSTGLEGGYEQYF
cdr3_nt: TGTGCCAGCAGCTCGACAGGTCTGGAGGGAGGGTACGAGCAGTACTTC
clone_size: -
j_call: TRBJ2-7
d_call: -
v_call: TRBV5-6

cdr3_aa: CASSYSTGLLRGGYTF
cdr3_nt: TGTGCCAGCAGTTACTCGACAGGGCTACTTCGAGGTGGCTACACCTTC
clone_size: -
j_call: TRBJ1-2
d_call: TRBD1
v_call: TRBV6-5